The sequence of this T cell receptor (beta chain) was determined in a study of T cell changes during pregnancy in multiple sclerosis. Trimming cost V 5 bases and J 9 bases; bases outside gene matches: 11. Germline CDR1 SGHDN, CDR2 FVKESK. The CDR3 runs to 15 residues. TCRdb's table, derived via immunoSEQ multiplex PCR, lists solely in-frame clones and lacks some. Of tens of thousands of clones in the sample, about 91% were seen once. The chain combines TRBV14 with TRBJ2-1, with 9 bases aligning to TRBD1. The receptor was derived from a female donor with multiple sclerosis, enrolled in a pregnancy study. The specimen was peripheral blood, collected in the first trimester of pregnancy. In DNA, the CDR3 is TGTGCCAGCAGCAGCCCGGGACAGGGTATCGGTGAGCAGTTCTTC. Translating it yields CASSSPGQGIGEQFF. The full variable domain, its missing parts supplied by reference TRBV14 and TRBJ2-1, is EAGVTQFPSHSVIEKGQTVTLRCDPISGHDNLYWYRRVMGKEIKFLLHFVKESKQDESGMPNNRFLAERTGGTYSTLKVQPAELEDSGVYFCASSSPGQGIGEQFFGPGTRLTVL.